This T cell receptor (beta chain) was documented in a study of blood T cell repertoires in COVID-19. V gave up 5 bases and J gave up 5 bases; unmatched junction bases: 5. This CDR3 has 15 residues. Per germline, CDR1 LNHDA and CDR2 SQIVND (reference sequence). Produced via immunoSEQ multiplex PCR; TCRdb's table is partial and in-frame only. In the table there are just over 200,000 clones, about three quarters of which are singletons. This clone was seen only once. The sequenced material came from peripheral blood. This sequence joins TRBV19 and TRBJ2-7; 14 bases fit TRBD2. The receptor comes from a woman in her 70s with acute or convalescent COVID-19. The CDR3 is CASSWTSGRSDEQYF. The CDR3 DNA follows: TGTGCCAGTAGTTGGACTAGCGGGAGGAGTGACGAGCAGTACTTC.